This T cell receptor beta chain was documented in a study of blood T cells in healthy people across ages. Findings of the study overall: Underestimates were what the diversity estimates from one million T cells were considered to be.

Donors gave approximately 9.9 milliliters of peripheral blood apiece. About this clonotype itself: Its cognate antigen is unknown.

The germline V gene has CDR1 MGHDK and CDR2 SYGVNS. The V and J ends lost 5 bases and 6 bases, in that order; junction bases with no gene match: 6. The CDR3 consists of 14 residues. The second PCR ran roughly 6 to 11 cycles with a sample-barcoded 5' primer and J-beta primers. TCRdb re-called the 5' RACE reads through MiXCR, storing one row per CDR3 protein. The sample lists some 1,500,000 distinct CDR3 sequences; approximately 39% were seen once. The sample taken for sequencing was blood. The chain employs TRBV25-1 and TRBJ2-2; 7 bases agree with TRBD2. This TCR was sampled from a woman aged 18-35 years in good health. In DNA form, the CDR3 reads TGTGCCAGCAGTCCAAATGGGAGGGCCGGGGAGCTGTTTTTT. This translates into CASSPNGRAGELFF.